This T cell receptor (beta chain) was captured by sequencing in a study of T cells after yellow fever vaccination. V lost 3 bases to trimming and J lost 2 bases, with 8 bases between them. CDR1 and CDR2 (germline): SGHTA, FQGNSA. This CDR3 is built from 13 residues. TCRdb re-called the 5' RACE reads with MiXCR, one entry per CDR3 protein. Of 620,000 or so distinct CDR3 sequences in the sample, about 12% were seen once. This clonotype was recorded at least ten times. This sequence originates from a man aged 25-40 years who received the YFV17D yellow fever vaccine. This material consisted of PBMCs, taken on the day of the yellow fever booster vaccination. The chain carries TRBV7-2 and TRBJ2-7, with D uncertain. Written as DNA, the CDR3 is TGTGCCAGCAGCTTCCGCCAAGCCTACGAGCAGTACTTC. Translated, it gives CASSFRQAYEQYF.